This T cell receptor (beta chain) is drawn from a study of a mutant IDH1 vaccine in newly diagnosed glioma. Noted time point: week 35, safety follow-up. Topical imiquimod was applied with each vaccine dose, which held 300 ug of mutant IDH1 20-mer peptide. Assay used: immunoSEQ multiplex PCR; TCRdb lists only in-frame clones, some missing. The profile shows about 46,000 clones, 80% to 95% of them singletons. This clone was seen only once. Its target is not known. The origin of this receptor is a man aged 50 to 59 with glioma. The source material was PBMCs, sampled from a glioma patient whose treatment included an IDH1 peptide vaccine.

The CDR3 spells CSVSPRTPYYEQYF. The CDR3 DNA sequence: TGCAGCGTTTCTCCACGAACACCATACTACGAGCAGTACTTC. The chain joins TRBV29-1 to TRBJ2-5; D remains ambiguous. The assigned J gene may be wrong: the sequence end matches TRBJ2-7 better. Per germline, CDR1 SQVTM and CDR2 ANQGSEA. CDR3 size: 14 residues.